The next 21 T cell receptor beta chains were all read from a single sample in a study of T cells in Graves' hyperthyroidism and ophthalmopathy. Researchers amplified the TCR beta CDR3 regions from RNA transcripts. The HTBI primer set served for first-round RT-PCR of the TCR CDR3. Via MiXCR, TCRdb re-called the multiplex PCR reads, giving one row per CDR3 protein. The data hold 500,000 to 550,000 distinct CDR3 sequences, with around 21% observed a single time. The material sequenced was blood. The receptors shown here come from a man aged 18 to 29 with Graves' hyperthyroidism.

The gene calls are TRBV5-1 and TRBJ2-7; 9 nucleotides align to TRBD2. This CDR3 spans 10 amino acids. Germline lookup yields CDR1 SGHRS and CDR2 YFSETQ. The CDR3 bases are TGCACGACTAGCGGCTACGAGCAGTACTTC. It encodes CTTSGYEQYF.

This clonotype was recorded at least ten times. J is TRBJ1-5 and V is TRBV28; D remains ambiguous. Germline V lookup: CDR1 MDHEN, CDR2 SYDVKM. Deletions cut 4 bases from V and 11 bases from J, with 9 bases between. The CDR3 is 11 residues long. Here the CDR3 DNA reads TGTGCCAGCAGTTCCGCTAGGGCCCAGCATTTT. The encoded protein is CASSSARAQHF.

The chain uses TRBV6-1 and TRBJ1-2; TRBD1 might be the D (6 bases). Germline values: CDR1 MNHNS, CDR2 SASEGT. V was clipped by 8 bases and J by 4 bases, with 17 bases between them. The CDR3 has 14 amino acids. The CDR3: CASGGAGRGYGYTF. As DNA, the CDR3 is TGTGCCAGCGGGGGGGCAGGAAGAGGCTATGGCTACACCTTC.

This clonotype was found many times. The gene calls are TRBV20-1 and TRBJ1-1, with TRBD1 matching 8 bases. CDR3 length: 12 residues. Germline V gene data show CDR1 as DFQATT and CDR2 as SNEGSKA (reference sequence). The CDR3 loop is CNGQGMNTEAFF. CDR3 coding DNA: TGCAACGGACAGGGAATGAACACTGAAGCTTTCTTT.

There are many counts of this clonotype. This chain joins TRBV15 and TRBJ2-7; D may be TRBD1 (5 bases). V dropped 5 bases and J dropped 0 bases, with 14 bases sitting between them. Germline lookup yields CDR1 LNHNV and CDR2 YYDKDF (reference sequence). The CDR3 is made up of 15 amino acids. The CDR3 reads CATSPQQDSSYEQYF. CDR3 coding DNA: TGTGCCACCAGCCCCCAACAGGATAGCTCCTACGAGCAGTACTTC.

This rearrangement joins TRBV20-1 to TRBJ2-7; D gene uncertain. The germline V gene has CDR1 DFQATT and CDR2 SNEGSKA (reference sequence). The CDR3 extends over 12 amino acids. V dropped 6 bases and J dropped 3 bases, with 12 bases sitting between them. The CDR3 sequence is CSALGPNYEQYF. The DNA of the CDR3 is TGCAGTGCGCTAGGGCCGAACTACGAGCAGTACTTC.

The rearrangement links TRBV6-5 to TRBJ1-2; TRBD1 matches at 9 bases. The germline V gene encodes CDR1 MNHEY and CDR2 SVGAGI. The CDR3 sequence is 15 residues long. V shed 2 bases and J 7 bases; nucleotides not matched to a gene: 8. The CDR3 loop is CASSYPGTGFGGYTF. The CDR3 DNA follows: TGTGCCAGCAGTTACCCCGGGACAGGGTTCGGTGGCTACACCTTC.

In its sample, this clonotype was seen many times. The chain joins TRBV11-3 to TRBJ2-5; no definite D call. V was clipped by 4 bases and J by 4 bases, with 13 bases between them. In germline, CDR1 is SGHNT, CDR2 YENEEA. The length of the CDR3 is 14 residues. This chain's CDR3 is CASSSTSPRETQYF. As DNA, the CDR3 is TGTGCCAGCAGCTCAACAAGTCCCCGAGAGACCCAGTACTTC.

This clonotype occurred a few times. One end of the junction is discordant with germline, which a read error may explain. The CDR3 protein is CASSQGLVDRPSTSF. The CDR3 DNA reads TGCGCCAGCAGCCAAGGATTGGTGGACAGACCCTCTACATCCTTC. The V call is TRBV4-1, the J call TRBJ1-2; D is perhaps TRBD1 (6 bases). Germline V CDR1 and CDR2: MGHRA, YSYEKL. This CDR3 region has 15 residues.

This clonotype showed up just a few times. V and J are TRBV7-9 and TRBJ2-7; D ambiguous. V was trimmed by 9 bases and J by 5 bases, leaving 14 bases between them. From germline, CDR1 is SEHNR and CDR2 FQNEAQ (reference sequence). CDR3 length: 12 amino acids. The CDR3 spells CASTPPDHEQYF. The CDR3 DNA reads TGTGCCAGTACCCCCCCCGATCACGAGCAGTACTTC.

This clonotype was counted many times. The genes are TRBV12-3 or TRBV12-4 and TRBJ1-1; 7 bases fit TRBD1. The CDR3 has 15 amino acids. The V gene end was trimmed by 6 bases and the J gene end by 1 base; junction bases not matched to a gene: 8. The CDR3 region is CASRTWRGRNTEAFF. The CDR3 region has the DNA TGTGCCAGCAGGACCTGGAGGGGGCGGAACACTGAAGCTTTCTTT.

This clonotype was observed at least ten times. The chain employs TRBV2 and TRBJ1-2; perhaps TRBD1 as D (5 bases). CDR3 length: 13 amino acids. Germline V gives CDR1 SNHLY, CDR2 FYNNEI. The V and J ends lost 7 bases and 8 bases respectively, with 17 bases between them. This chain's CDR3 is CASKGVTGGGYTF. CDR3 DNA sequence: TGTGCCAGCAAGGGCGTAACAGGAGGAGGCTACACCTTC.

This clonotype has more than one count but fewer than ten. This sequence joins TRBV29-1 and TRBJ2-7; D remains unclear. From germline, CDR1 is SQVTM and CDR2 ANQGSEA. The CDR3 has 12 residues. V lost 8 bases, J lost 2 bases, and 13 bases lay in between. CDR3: CSSKSGPYEQYF. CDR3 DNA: TGCAGCTCAAAATCAGGACCCTACGAGCAGTACTTC.

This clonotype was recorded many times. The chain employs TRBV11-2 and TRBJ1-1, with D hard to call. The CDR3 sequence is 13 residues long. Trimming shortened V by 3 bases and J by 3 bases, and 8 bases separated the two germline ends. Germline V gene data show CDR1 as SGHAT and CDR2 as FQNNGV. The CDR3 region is CASSFNSDTEAFF. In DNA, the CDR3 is TGTGCCAGCAGCTTCAACAGCGACACTGAAGCTTTCTTT.

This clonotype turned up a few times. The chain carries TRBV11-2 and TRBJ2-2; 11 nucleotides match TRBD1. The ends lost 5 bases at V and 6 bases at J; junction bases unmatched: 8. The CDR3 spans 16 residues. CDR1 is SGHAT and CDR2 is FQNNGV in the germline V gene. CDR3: CASSPRTGGNSGELFF. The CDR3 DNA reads TGTGCCAGCAGCCCCCGGACAGGGGGCAATTCCGGGGAGCTGTTTTTT.

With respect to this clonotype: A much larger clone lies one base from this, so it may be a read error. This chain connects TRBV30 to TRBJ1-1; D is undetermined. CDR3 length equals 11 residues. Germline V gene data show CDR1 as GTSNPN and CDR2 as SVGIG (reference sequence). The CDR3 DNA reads TGTGCCTGGAGTGTGAAGACTGAAGCTTTCTTT. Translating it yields CAWSVKTEAFF.

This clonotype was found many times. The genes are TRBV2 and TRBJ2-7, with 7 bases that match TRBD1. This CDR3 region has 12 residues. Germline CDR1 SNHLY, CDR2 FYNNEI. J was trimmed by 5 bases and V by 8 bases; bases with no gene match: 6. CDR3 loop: CASGTRGHEQYF. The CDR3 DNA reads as TGTGCCAGCGGGACGAGGGGGCACGAGCAGTACTTC.

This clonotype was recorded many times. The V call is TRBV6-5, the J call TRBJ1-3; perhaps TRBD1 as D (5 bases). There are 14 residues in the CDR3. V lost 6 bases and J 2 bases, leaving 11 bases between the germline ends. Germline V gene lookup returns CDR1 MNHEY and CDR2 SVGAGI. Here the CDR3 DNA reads TGTGCCAGCAGAAGGGAGGGACCTGGAAACACCATATATTTT. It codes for CASRREGPGNTIYF.

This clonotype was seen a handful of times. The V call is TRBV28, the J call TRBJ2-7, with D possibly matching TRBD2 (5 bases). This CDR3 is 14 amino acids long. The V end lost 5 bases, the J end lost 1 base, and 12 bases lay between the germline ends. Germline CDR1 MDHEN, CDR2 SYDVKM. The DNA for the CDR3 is TGTGCCAGCAGTCCCCCCGGGGTGTCCTACGAGCAGTACTTC. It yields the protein CASSPPGVSYEQYF.

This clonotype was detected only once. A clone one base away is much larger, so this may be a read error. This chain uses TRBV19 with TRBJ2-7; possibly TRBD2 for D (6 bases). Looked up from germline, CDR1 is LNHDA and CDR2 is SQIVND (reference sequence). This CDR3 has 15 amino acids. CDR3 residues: CASSIGTGGTYEQDF. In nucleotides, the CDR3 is TGTGCCAGTAGTATAGGGACTGGGGGGACCTACGAGCAGGACTTC. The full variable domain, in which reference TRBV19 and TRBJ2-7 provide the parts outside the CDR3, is DGGITQSPKYLFRKEGQNVTLSCEQNLNHDAMYWYRQDPGQGLRLIYYSQIVNDFQKGDIAEGYSVSREKKESFPLTVTSAQKNPTAFYLCASSIGTGGTYEQDFGPGTRLTVT.

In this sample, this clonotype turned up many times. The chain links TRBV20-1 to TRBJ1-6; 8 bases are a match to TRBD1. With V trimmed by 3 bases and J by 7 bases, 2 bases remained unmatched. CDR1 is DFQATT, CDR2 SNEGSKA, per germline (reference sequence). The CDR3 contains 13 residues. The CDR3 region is CSARDRENSPLHF. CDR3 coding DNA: TGCAGTGCTAGGGACAGGGAAAATTCACCCCTCCACTTT.